This T cell receptor beta chain was recovered during a study of blood T cell repertoires in COVID-19. Overall study context: Researchers got acute and convalescent COVID-19 samples from the United States, Italy and Spain. In each case, the material was cDNA or gDNA derived from T cells, B-cell-depleted T cells, or PBMCs.

Authors' analysis steps: Reference gene primer amplification in the assay estimated nucleated cell counts. The data were produced by immunoSEQ multiplex PCR, yet TCRdb's version contains in-frame clones alone and is incomplete. Clone size and the V and J calls come from that table; the DNA yielded D and trimming. The data contain 20,000 to 25,000 clones, roughly 73% of them seen just once; the ten biggest clones take up 20%. The CDR3 contains 13 residues. Germline V lookup: CDR1 SEHNR, CDR2 FQNEAQ (reference sequence). Trimming cost V 1 base and J 7 bases; bases outside gene matches: 1. The sequence derives from a human donor in a cohort sampled during active or convalescent COVID-19. The chain links TRBV7-9 to TRBJ1-5, with 7 bases fitting TRBD1. The source material was peripheral blood. CDR3 coding DNA: TGTGCCAGCAGCTTAGAGGGACAGCAGCCCCAGCATTTT. Amino acids: CASSLEGQQPQHF.